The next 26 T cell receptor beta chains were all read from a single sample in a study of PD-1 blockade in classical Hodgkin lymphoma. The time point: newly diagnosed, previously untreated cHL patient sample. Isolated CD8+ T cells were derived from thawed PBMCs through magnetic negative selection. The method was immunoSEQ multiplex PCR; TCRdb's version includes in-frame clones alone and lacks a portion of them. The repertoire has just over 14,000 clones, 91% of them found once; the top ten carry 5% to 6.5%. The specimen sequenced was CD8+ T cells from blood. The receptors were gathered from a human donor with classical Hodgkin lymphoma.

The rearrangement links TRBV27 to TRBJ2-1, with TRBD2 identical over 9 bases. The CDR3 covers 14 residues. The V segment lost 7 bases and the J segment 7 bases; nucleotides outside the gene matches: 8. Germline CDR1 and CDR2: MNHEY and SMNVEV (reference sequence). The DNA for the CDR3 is TGTGCCAGCACCGAACTAGCGGGCGGGAATGAGCAGTTCTTC. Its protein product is CASTELAGGNEQFF.

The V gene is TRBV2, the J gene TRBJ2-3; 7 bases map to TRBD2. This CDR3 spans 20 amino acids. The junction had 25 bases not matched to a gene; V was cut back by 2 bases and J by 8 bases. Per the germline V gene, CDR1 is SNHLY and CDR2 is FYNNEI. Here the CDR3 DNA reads TGTGCCAGCAGTGAATTGCCGCCCCGTCTGGCGGACGGGGGGAGGGGTACGCAGTATTTT. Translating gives CASSELPPRLADGGRGTQYF.

The DNA for the CDR3 is TGTGCCAGCAGTTACGGTGGCCCCGATACGCAGTATTTT. This encodes CASSYGGPDTQYF. The chain carries TRBV6-5 and TRBJ2-3; D remains ambiguous. The CDR3 has 13 amino acids. CDR1 is MNHEY, CDR2 SVGAGI, per germline. Deletions cut 2 bases from V and 6 bases from J, with 9 bases between.

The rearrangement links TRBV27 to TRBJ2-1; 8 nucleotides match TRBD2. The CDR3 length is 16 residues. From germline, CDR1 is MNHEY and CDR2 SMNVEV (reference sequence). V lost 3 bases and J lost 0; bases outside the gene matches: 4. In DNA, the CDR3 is TGTGCCAGCAGTTTGGACAGCGGGAGCTCCTACAATGAGCAGTTCTTC. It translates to CASSLDSGSSYNEQFF.

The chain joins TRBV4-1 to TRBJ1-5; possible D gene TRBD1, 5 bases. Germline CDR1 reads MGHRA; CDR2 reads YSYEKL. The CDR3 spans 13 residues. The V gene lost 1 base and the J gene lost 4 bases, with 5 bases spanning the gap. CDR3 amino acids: CASSQGGNQPQHF. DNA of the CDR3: TGCGCCAGCAGCCAAGGGGGGAATCAGCCCCAGCATTTT.

CDR3 DNA: TGCGCCAGCAGCTTGGGAGGGGGCTATGGCTACACCTTC. Its translation: CASSLGGGYGYTF. The chain recombines TRBV5-1 with TRBJ1-2; tentative D call: TRBD1 (6 bases). Trimming shortened V by 0 bases and J by 4 bases, and 7 bases separated the two germline ends. Germline CDR1 reads SGHRS; CDR2 reads YFSETQ. This CDR3 is built from 13 residues.

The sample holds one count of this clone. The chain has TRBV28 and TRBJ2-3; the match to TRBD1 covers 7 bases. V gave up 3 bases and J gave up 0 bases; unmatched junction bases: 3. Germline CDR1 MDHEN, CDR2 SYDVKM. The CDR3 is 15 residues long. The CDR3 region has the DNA TGTGCCAGCAGTTTTGGGACAGCTAGCACAGATACGCAGTATTTT. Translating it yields CASSFGTASTDTQYF.

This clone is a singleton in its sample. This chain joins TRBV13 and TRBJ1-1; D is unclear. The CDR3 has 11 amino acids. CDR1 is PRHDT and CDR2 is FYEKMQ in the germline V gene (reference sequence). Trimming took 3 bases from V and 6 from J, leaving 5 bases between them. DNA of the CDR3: TGTGCCAGCAGCTTTGTCGCTGAAGCTTTCTTT. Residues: CASSFVAEAFF.

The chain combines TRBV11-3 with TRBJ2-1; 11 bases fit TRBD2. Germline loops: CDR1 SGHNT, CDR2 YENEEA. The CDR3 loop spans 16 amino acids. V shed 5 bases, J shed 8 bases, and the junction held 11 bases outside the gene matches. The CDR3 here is CASSLGTSGSPHEQFF. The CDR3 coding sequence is TGTGCCAGCAGCCTAGGAACTAGCGGGAGTCCGCATGAGCAGTTCTTC.

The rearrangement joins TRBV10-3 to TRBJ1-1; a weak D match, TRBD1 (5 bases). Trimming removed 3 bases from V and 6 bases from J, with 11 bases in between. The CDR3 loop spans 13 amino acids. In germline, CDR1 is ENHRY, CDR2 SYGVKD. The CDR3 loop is CAISDPGYAEAFF. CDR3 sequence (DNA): TGTGCCATCAGTGATCCAGGGTACGCTGAAGCTTTCTTT.

As DNA, the CDR3 is TGCGCCAGCAGCCAATTCCCGGGACAGGGGACTTTCTTT. This sequence encodes CASSQFPGQGTFF. V is TRBV4-1 and J is TRBJ1-1; 10 nucleotides match TRBD1. This CDR3 spans 13 amino acids. Germline CDR1 and CDR2: MGHRA and YSYEKL. Trimming at V came to 2 bases and at J to 12 bases, leaving 6 bases not matched to a gene.

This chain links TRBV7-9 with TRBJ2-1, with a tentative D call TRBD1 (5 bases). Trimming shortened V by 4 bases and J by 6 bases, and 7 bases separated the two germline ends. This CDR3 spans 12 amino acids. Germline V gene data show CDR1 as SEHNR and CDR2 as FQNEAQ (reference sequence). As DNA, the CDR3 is TGTGCCAGCAGCTGGCAGGGCAATGAGCAGTTCTTC. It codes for CASSWQGNEQFF.

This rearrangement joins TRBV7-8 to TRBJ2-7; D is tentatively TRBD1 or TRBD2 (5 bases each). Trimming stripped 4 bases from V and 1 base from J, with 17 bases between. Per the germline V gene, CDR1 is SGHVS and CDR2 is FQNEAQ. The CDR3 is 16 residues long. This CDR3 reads CASSSFGRDGSYEQYF. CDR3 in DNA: TGTGCCAGCAGCTCCTTTGGCAGGGACGGGTCCTACGAGCAGTACTTC.

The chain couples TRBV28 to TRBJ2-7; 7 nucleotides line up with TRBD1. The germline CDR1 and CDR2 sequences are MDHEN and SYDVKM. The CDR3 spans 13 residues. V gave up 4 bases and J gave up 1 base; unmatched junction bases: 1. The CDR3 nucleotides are TGTGCCAGCAGTTGGACAGGATCCTACGAGCAGTACTTC. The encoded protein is CASSWTGSYEQYF.

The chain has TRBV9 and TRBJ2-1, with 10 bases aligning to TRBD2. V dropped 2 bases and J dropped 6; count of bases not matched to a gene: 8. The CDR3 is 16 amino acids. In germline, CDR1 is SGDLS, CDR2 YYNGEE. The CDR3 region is CASSVIATSGFNEQFF. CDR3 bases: TGTGCCAGCAGCGTGATAGCGACTAGCGGGTTCAATGAGCAGTTCTTC.

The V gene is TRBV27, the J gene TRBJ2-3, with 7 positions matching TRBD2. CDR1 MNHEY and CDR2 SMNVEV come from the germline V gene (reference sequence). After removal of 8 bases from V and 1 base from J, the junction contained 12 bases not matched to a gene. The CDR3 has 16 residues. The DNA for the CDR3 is TGTGCCAGCTCCTCCCTAGCGGTCCTTCGCACAGATACGCAGTATTTT. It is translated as CASSSLAVLRTDTQYF.

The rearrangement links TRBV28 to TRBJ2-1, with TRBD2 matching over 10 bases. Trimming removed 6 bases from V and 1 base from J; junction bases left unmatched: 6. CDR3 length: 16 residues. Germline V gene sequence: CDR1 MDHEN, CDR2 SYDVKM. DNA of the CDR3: TGTGCCAGCAGCCTCCTAGCGGGAGCTTCCTACAATGAGCAGTTCTTC. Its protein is CASSLLAGASYNEQFF.

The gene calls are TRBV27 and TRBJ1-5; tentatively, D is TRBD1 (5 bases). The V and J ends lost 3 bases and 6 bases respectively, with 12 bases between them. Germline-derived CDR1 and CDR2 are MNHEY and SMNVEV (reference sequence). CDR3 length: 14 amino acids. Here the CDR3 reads CASSFSGARQPQHF. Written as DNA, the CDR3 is TGTGCCAGCAGTTTCAGCGGGGCTCGTCAGCCCCAGCATTTT.

For the CDR3, the DNA is TGTGCCAGCAGTTTTGGGGGGCAGGGCAATCAGCCCCAGCATTTT. Encoded protein: CASSFGGQGNQPQHF. This sequence joins TRBV28 and TRBJ1-5; D is perhaps TRBD1 (6 bases). The V gene's germline CDR1 is MDHEN and CDR2 SYDVKM. This CDR3 has 15 residues. The V and J ends lost 3 bases and 2 bases respectively, with 11 bases between them.

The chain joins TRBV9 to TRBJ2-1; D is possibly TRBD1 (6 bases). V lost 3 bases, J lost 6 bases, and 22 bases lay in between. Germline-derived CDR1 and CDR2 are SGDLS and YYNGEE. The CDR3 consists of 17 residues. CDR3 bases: TGTGCCAGCAGCGGTATAGATTCTCCGGGACACCTCAATGAGCAGTTCTTC. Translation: CASSGIDSPGHLNEQFF.

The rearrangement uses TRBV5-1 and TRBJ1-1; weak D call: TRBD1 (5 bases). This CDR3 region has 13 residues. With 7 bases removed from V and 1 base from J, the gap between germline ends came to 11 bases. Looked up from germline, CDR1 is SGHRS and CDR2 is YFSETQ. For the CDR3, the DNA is TGCGCCAGCGGACTCGGGGCGAACACTGAAGCTTTCTTT. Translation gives CASGLGANTEAFF. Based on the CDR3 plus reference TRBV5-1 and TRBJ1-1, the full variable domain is KAGVTQTPRYLIKTRGQQVTLSCSPISGHRSVSWYQQTPGQGLQFLFEYFSETQRNKGNFPGRFSGRQFSNSRSEMNVSTLELGDSALYLCASGLGANTEAFFGQGTRLTVV.

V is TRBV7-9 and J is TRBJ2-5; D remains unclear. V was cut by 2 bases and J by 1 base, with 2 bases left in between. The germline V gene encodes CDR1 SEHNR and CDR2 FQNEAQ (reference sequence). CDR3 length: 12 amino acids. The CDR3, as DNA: TGTGCCAGCAGCTTACTCCAAGAGACCCAGTACTTC. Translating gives CASSLLQETQYF. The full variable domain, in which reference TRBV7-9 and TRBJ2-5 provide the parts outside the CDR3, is DTGVSQNPRHKITKRGQNVTFRCDPISEHNRLYWYRQTLGQGPEFLTYFQNEAQLEKSRLLSDRFSAERPKGSFSTLEIQRTEQGDSAMYLCASSLLQETQYFGPGTRLLVL.

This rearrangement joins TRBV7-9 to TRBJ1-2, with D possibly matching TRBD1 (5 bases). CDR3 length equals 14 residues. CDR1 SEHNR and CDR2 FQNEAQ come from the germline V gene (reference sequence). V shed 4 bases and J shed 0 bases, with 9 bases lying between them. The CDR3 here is CASSSGRANYGYTF. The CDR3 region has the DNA TGTGCCAGCAGCTCGGGACGAGCTAACTATGGCTACACCTTC.

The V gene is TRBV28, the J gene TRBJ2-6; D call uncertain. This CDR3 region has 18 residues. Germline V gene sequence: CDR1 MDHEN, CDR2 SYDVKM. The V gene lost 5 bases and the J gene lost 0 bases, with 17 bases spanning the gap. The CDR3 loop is CASSPNTVRPSGANVLTF. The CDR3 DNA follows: TGTGCCAGCAGTCCAAATACCGTCCGGCCCTCTGGGGCCAACGTCCTGACTTTC.

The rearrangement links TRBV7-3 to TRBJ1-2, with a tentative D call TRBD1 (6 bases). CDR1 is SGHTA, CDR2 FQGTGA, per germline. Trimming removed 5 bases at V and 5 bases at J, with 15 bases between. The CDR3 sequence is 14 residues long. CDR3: CASSRDGGAYGYTF. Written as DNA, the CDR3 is TGTGCCAGCAGCCGTGACGGGGGCGCGTATGGCTACACCTTC.

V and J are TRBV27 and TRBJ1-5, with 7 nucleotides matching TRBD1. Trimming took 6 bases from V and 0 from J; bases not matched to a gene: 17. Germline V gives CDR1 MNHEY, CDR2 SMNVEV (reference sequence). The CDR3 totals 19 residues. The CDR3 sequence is CASSSKFPGTAYSNQPQHF. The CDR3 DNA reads TGTGCCAGCAGCTCAAAATTCCCGGGGACAGCTTATAGCAATCAGCCCCAGCATTTT.